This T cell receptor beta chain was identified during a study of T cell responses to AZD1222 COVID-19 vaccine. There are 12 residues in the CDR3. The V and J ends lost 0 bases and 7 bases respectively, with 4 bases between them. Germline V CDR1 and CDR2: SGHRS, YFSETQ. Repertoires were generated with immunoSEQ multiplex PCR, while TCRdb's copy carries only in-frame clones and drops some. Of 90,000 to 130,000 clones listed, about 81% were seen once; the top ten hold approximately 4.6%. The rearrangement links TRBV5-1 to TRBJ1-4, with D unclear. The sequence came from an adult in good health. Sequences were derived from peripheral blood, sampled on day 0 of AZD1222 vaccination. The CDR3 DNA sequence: TGCGCCAGCAGCTTGGACCTTGAAAAACTGTTTTTT. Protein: CASSLDLEKLFF.